The 17 T cell receptor beta chains below all came from one sample that was sequenced in a study of CD4 T cells in relation to SARS-CoV-2 and coronaviruses. The unexposed donors gave CD4+ T cells in about 2011-2018, prior to COVID-19. Isolation of CD4+ T cells took place after about 10 days in culture. The assay was immunoSEQ multiplex PCR, and TCRdb's table has in-frame clones only and misses some. The sample holds roughly 20,000 clones, about 70% seen once. Their antigens are not known. Sequenced: CD4+ T cells from PBMCs, cultured in vitro. The receptors come from a human donor in good health.

The rearrangement joins TRBV28 to TRBJ1-6; D unclear. The CDR3 covers 16 residues. CDR1 is MDHEN and CDR2 is SYDVKM in the germline V gene. The V end was cut by 6 bases, the J end by 7 bases, with 19 bases between. The CDR3 nucleotides are TGTGCCAGCAGCCAGGTGAAGTGGGCTGGGAATTCACCCCTCCACTTT. The encoded protein is CASSQVKWAGNSPLHF.

The chain recombines TRBV5-1 with TRBJ2-3; 8 nucleotides align to TRBD2. The CDR3 runs 15 residues. The germline V gene encodes CDR1 SGHRS and CDR2 YFSETQ. V shed 1 base, J shed 4 bases, and the junction held 5 bases outside the gene matches. The CDR3 DNA reads TGCGCCAGCAGCTTGACCGGGGGGGCCCCAGATACGCAGTATTTT. Amino acids: CASSLTGGAPDTQYF.

This sequence joins TRBV4-3 and TRBJ1-2; D remains ambiguous. The germline V gene has CDR1 LGHNA and CDR2 YSLEER. Deletions cut 3 bases from V and 0 bases from J, with 8 bases between. The CDR3 is made up of 14 amino acids. The CDR3 DNA is TGCGCCAGCAGCCACCAGGCAACTAACTATGGCTACACCTTC. Residues: CASSHQATNYGYTF.

The chain uses TRBV30 and TRBJ2-7; D might be TRBD2 (6 bases). CDR1 GTSNPN and CDR2 SVGIG come from the germline V gene (reference sequence). Trimming pared 4 bases from V and 5 bases from J, leaving 12 bases between. This CDR3 has 12 amino acids. CDR3 sequence reads: CAWTSVTNEQYF. CDR3 nucleotides: TGTGCCTGGACTAGCGTGACGAACGAGCAGTACTTC.

The chain carries TRBV7-3 and TRBJ2-2; D may be TRBD2 (5 bases). Germline V gene sequence: CDR1 SGHTA, CDR2 FQGTGA. This CDR3 is built from 14 residues. V lost 6 bases, J lost 2 bases, and 10 bases lay in between. The CDR3 region is CASRTTGNTGELFF. For the CDR3, the DNA is TGTGCCAGCAGGACTACCGGAAACACCGGGGAGCTGTTTTTT. The full variable domain, rest sourced from reference TRBV7-3 and TRBJ2-2, is GAGVSQTPSNKVTEKGKYVELRCDPISGHTALYWYRQSLGQGPEFLIYFQGTGAADDSGLPNDRFFAVRPEGSVSTLKIQRTERGDSAVYLCASRTTGNTGELFFGEGSRLTVL.

The V call is TRBV24-1, the J call TRBJ1-2, with 8 nucleotides matching TRBD1. Germline V lookup: CDR1 KGHDR, CDR2 SFDVKD. This CDR3 is 11 amino acids long. Trimming removed 3 bases from V and 14 bases from J; junction bases left unmatched: 4. Here the CDR3 DNA reads TGTGCCACCAGTGATGGGACAGGTTGGACCTTC. Its protein product is CATSDGTGWTF.

The V gene is TRBV29-1, the J gene TRBJ2-5, with 13 nucleotides matching TRBD2. This CDR3 spans 15 amino acids. Germline assignment: CDR1 SQVTM and CDR2 ANQGSEA. The junction had 9 bases not matched to a gene; V was cut back by 6 bases and J by 5 bases. CDR3 sequence reads: CSVATSGRAGETQYF. The CDR3 DNA reads TGCAGCGTCGCTACTAGCGGGAGGGCCGGGGAGACCCAGTACTTC. Combining the CDR3 with reference TRBV29-1 and TRBJ2-5 gives the whole variable domain SAVISQKPSRDICQRGTSLTIQCQVDSQVTMMFWYRQQPGQSLTLIATANQGSEATYESGFVIDKFPISRPNLTFSTLTVSNMSPEDSSIYLCSVATSGRAGETQYFGPGTRLLVL.

This clone was picked up one time. Written as DNA, the CDR3 is TGTGCCATCAGTGAGGTTGGCCCCTCTGGAAACACCATATATTTT. This sequence encodes CAISEVGPSGNTIYF. The chain is built from TRBV10-3 and TRBJ1-3; D not resolved. The CDR3 has 15 residues. V lost 2 bases to trimming and J lost 0 bases, with 8 bases between them. CDR1 is ENHRY and CDR2 is SYGVKD in the germline V gene.

Notes on this clone: The junction does not match germline at one end; this may be a read error. V usage is TRBV7-7 and J usage is TRBJ2-2; D is perhaps TRBD2 (6 bases). The CDR3 length is 16 residues. Germline CDR1 SSHAT, CDR2 FNYEAQ (reference sequence). Written as DNA, the CDR3 is TGTGCTAGCAGCTTAGTGGGAGGCTCGAACACCGGGGAGCTGTTTTTT. It translates to CASSLVGGSNTGELFF.

V and J are TRBV7-8 and TRBJ2-7; D is ambiguous. V was trimmed by 1 base and J by 4 bases, leaving 8 bases between them. Per the germline V gene, CDR1 is SGHVS and CDR2 is FQNEAQ. This CDR3 region has 13 residues. The CDR3 reads CASSLDRSYEQYF. The CDR3 DNA reads TGTGCCAGCAGCTTAGACAGAAGTTACGAGCAGTACTTC.

This chain joins TRBV4-3 and TRBJ2-5, with TRBD2 as a possible D gene (7 bases). Trimming cost V 3 bases and J 3 bases, with 17 bases left between them. The germline gives CDR1 LGHNA, CDR2 YSLEER. This CDR3 has 16 amino acids. The CDR3 is CASSQFRGALEETQYF. The CDR3 coding sequence is TGCGCCAGCAGCCAGTTCCGGGGGGCACTTGAAGAGACCCAGTACTTC.

The V and J genes are TRBV7-8 and TRBJ2-3; D possibly corresponds to TRBD1 (6 bases). The CDR3 loop spans 16 amino acids. V gave up 2 bases and J gave up 2 bases, with 14 bases separating them. Looked up from germline, CDR1 is SGHVS and CDR2 is FQNEAQ. DNA for the CDR3: TGTGCCAGCAGCTTAAAAAGGACAGCCTTCACAGATACGCAGTATTTT. It translates to CASSLKRTAFTDTQYF.

V is TRBV19 and J is TRBJ2-7; the D is unclear. The CDR3 totals 12 residues. Germline V lookup: CDR1 LNHDA, CDR2 SQIVND (reference sequence). V was clipped by 5 bases and J by 1 base, with 6 bases between them. This CDR3 is CASSSESYEQYF. The CDR3 DNA reads as TGTGCCAGTAGTTCTGAGTCCTACGAGCAGTACTTC.

The chain recombines TRBV25-1 with TRBJ2-7, with TRBD1 identical over 7 bases. The CDR3 spans 15 residues. CDR1 MGHDK and CDR2 SYGVNS come from the germline V gene. J gave up 1 base and V 5 bases, and 8 bases lay outside the gene matches. CDR3 DNA: TGTGCCAGCAGTCCATCCAACAGGGGATCCTACGAGCAGTACTTC. The encoded protein is CASSPSNRGSYEQYF.

J is TRBJ2-7 and V is TRBV30; TRBD1 is a possible D gene (6 bases). V was trimmed by 5 bases and J by 1 base, leaving 12 bases between them. The CDR3 totals 13 residues. Germline V gives CDR1 GTSNPN, CDR2 SVGIG (reference sequence). The CDR3, as DNA: TGTGCCTGGGAAACGACAGGTTCCTACGAGCAGTACTTC. Protein product: CAWETTGSYEQYF.

The table lists this clone with a count of one. This sequence joins TRBV19 and TRBJ2-3; possibly TRBD1 or TRBD2 for D (5 bases each). The CDR3 has 16 residues. Germline values: CDR1 LNHDA, CDR2 SQIVND (reference sequence). Trimming shortened V by 5 bases and J by 1 base, and 16 bases separated the two germline ends. CDR3 protein: CASSPRGAGRTDTQYF. The CDR3 region has the DNA TGTGCCAGTAGTCCCCGAGGGGCGGGTCGCACAGATACGCAGTATTTT.

A few counts support this clone. CDR3 bases: TGTGCCAGCAGTGAAAGGGCCCAGGGGGGGCAGCCCCAGCATTTT. Translating gives CASSERAQGGQPQHF. This chain connects TRBV2 to TRBJ1-5, with 7 bases identical to TRBD1. V was pared by 2 bases and J by 7 bases, with 8 bases of the junction left unmatched. The CDR3 consists of 15 residues. The V gene's germline CDR1 is SNHLY and CDR2 FYNNEI.